This TCR beta chain stems from a study of beta chain features in type 1 diabetes. Across the study: Sorted cell examination encompassed 85 million to 140 million cells across all samples. General study findings and limits: With patients and controls alike, PCR might favor shorter templates to an equal degree.

The germline V gene has CDR1 ENHRY and CDR2 SYGVKD. This CDR3 spans 16 amino acids. In the case of this clone: Antigen unknown.

Expressed TCRB transcripts were sequenced because the entire RNA isolate underwent reverse transcription. Using immunoSEQ multiplex PCR, the repertoire was profiled, and TCRdb retains in-frame clones only, with some absent. The sample lists 970,000 or so clones, 15% to 20% seen once, with 0.02% to 0.03% in the top ten. This TCR was sampled from a woman younger than 35 in good health. The chain combines TRBV10-3 with TRBJ2-5, with D perhaps matching TRBD1 (5 bases). Gene TRBJ2-7 matches the end of the DNA better, so the J call may be wrong. What was sequenced was naive CD4+ T cells from blood. The CDR3 protein is CAISEPEGAISYEQYF. For the CDR3, the DNA is TGTGCCATCAGTGAGCCCGAAGGGGCCATATCCTACGAGCAGTACTTC.